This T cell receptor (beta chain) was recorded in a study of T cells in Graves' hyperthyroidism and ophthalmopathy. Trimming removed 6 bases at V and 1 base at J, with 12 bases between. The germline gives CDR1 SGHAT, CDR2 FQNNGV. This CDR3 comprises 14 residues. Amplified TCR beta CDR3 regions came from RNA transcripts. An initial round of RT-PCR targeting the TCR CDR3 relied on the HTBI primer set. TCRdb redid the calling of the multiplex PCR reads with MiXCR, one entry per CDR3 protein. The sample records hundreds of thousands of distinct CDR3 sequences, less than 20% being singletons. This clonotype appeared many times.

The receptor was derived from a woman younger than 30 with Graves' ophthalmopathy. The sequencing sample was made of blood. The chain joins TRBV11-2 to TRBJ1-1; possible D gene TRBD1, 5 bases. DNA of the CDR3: TGTGCCAGCAGTCGCGCTGGGGCGAACACTGAAGCTTTCTTT. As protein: CASSRAGANTEAFF.